This entry features one T cell receptor beta chain sequence. The antigen is unknown. Construction of the TCR beta libraries employed iRepertoire HTBI primers in conjunction with Arm-PCR of CDR3 regions. TCRdb recomputed calls from the multiplex PCR reads with MiXCR, one row per CDR3 protein. The data contain 700,000 or so distinct CDR3 sequences, 25% to 35% of them seen just once; the ten biggest clones take up roughly 46%. The sample's time point: persistent/refractory GD, antithyroid drugs over 5 years with positive TRAb. PBMCs provided the RNA from which the TCR library was made. These data belong to a study of regulatory T cells in long-lasting Graves disease. Findings and limits, study-wide: Fewer public clonotypes were shared by new patients (around 960) than by persistent patients (roughly 2,500).

This CDR3 is built from 17 residues. V was trimmed by 3 bases and J by 6 bases, leaving 21 bases between them. This clonotype was sampled from a female donor with Graves disease. This chain connects TRBV12-3 or TRBV12-4 to TRBJ1-5, with a tentative D call TRBD1 (5 bases). The sample in question was peripheral blood mononuclear cells (PBMCs), obtained when the disease was refractory, from a patient treated with antithyroid drugs. The CDR3 region has the DNA TGTGCCAGCAGTTTGCTTAGTTGGACAATGGAAAGTCAGCCCCAGCATTTT. It codes for CASSLLSWTMESQPQHF.